This T cell receptor (beta chain) was retrieved from a study of cytomegalovirus exposure and HLA in healthy donors. Findings of the study overall: For TCR beta chains, V- and J-gene trimming was later linked to a missense DCLRE1C variant.

The PCR used 60 Vbeta and 13 Jbeta primers. Produced via immunoSEQ multiplex PCR; TCRdb's table is partial and in-frame only. This sample's table has 95,000 to 150,000 clones. The germline gives CDR1 MGHRA, CDR2 YSYEKL. With 1 base removed from V and 7 bases from J, the gap between germline ends came to 7 bases. CDR3 length: 12 amino acids. A note on this clone: Its antigen is undetermined.

The sequencing input was PBMCs. The sequence was obtained from a man younger than 30 in good health and CMV-seronegative. J is TRBJ1-2 and V is TRBV4-1; perhaps TRBD1 as D (5 bases). As DNA, the CDR3 is TGCGCCAGCAGCCAAGTAGGGGCTGGCTACACCTTC. Translating gives CASSQVGAGYTF.